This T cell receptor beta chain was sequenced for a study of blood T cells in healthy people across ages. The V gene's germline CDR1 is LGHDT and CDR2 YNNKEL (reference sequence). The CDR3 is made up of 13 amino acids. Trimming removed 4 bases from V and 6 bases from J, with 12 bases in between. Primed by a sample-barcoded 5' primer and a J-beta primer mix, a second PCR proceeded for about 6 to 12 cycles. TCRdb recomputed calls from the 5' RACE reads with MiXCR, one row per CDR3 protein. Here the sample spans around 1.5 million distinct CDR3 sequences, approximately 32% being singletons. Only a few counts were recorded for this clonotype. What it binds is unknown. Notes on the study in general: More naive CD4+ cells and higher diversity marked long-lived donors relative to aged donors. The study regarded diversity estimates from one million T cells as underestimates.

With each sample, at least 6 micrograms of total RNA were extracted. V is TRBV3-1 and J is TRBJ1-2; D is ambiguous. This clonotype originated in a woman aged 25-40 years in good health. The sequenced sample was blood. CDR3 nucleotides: TGTGCCAGCAGCCCGCGGGCGGTACATGGCTACACCTTC. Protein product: CASSPRAVHGYTF.